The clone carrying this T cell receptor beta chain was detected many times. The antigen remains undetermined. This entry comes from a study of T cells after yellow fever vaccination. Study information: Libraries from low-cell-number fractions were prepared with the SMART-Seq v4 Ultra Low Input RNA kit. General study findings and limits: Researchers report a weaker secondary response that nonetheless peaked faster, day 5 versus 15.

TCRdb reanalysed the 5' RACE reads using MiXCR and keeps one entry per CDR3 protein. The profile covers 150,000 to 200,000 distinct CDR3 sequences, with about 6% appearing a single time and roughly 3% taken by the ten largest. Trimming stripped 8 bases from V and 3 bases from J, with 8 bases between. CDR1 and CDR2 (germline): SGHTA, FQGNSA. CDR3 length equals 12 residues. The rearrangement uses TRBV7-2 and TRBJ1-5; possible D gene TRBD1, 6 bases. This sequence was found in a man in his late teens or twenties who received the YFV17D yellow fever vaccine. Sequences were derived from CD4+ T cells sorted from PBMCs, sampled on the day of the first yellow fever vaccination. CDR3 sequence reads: CASGGANQPQHF. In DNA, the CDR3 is TGTGCCAGCGGGGGGGCCAATCAGCCCCAGCATTTT. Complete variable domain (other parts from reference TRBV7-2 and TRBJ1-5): GAGVSQSPSNKVTEKGKDVELRCDPISGHTALYWYRQSLGQGLEFLIYFQGNSAPDKSGLPSDRFSAERTGGSVSTLTIQRTQQEDSAVYLCASGGANQPQHFGDGTRLSIL.